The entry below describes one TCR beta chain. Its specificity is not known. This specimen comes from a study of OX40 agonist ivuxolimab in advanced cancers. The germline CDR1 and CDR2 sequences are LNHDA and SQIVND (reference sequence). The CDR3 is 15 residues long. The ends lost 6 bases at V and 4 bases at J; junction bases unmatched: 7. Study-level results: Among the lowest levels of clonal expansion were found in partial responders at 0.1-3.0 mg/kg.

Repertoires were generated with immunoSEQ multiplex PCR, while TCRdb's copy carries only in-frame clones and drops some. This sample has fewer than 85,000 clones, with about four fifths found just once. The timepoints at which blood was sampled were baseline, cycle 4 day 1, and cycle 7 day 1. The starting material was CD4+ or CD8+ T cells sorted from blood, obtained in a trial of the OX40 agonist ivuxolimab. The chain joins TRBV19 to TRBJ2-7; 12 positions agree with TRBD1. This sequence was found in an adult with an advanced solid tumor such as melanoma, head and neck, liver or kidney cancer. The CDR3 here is CASSTGTGGRYEQYF. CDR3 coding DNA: TGTGCCAGTAGCACCGGGACAGGGGGCAGGTACGAGCAGTACTTC. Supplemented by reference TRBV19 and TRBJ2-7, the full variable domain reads DGGITQSPKYLFRKEGQNVTLSCEQNLNHDAMYWYRQDPGQGLRLIYYSQIVNDFQKGDIAEGYSVSREKKESFPLTVTSAQKNPTAFYLCASSTGTGGRYEQYFGPGTRLTVT.